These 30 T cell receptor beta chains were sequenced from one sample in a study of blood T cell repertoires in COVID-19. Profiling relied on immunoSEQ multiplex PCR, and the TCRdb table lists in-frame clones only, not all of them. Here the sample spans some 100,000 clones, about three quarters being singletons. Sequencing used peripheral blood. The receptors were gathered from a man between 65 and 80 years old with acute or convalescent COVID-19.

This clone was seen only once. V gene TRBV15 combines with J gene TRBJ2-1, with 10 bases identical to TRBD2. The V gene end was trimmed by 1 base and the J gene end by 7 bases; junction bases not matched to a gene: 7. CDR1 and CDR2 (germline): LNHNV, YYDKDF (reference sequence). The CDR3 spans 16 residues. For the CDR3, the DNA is TGTGCCACCAGCAGAGCTCTGGGACTAGCGCTTAATGAGCAGTTCTTC. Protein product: CATSRALGLALNEQFF.

CDR3 DNA: TGTGCCAGCAGTCTAGCGGCACCCTCCTACAATGAGCAGTTCTTC. This translates into CASSLAAPSYNEQFF. The V and J genes are TRBV6-5 and TRBJ2-1, with 7 bases that match TRBD2. In germline, CDR1 is MNHEY, CDR2 SVGAGI. The CDR3 totals 15 residues. Germline trimming cut 5 bases from V and 0 bases from J; bases unmatched to any gene: 4.

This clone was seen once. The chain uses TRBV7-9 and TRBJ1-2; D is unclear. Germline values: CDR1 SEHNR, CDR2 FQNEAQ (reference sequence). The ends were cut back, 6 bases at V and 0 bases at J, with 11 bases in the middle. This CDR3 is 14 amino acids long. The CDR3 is CASRYSGANYGYTF. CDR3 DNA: TGTGCCAGCAGATACAGCGGGGCTAACTATGGCTACACCTTC.

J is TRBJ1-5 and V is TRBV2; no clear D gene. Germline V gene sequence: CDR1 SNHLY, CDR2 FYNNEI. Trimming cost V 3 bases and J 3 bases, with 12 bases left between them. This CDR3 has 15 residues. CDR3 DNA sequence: TGTGCCAGCAGTGATAGGAACTATCCCAATCAGCCCCAGCATTTT. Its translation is CASSDRNYPNQPQHF.

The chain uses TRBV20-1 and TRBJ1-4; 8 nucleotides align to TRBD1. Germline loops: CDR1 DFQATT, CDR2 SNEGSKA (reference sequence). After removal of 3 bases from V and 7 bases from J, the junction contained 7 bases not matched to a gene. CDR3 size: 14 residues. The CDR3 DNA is TGCAGTGCTAGTGACCGACAGGGGCGTGAAAAACTGTTTTTT. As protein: CSASDRQGREKLFF.

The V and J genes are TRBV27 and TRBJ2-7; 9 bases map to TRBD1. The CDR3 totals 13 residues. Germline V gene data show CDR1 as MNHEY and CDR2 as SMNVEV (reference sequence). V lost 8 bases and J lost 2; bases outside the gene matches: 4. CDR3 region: CASGRDRAYEQYF. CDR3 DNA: TGTGCCAGCGGCCGGGACAGGGCCTACGAGCAGTACTTC.

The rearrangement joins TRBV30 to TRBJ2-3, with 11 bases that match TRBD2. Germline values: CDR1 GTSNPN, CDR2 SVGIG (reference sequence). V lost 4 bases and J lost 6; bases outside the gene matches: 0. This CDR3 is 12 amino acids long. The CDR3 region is CAWTSGGDTQYF. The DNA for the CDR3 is TGTGCCTGGACTAGCGGGGGGGATACGCAGTATTTT.

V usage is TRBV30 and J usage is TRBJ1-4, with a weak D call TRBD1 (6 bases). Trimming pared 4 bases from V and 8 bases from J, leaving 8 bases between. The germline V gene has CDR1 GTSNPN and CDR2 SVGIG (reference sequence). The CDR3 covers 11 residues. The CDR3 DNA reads TGTGCCTGGACCGACAGGGAAAAACTGTTTTTT. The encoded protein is CAWTDREKLFF.

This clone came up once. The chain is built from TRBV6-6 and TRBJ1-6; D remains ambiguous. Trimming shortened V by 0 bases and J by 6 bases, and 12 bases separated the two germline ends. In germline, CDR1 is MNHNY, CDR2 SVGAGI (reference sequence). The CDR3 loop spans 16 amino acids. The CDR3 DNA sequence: TGTGCCAGCAGTTACTCGCCCCGGAGGACTAATTCACCCCTCCACTTT. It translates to CASSYSPRRTNSPLHF.

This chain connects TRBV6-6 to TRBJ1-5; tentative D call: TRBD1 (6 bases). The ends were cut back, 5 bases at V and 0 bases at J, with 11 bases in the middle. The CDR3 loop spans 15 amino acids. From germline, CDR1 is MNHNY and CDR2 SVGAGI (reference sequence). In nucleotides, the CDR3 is TGTGCCAGCAGTAACGACAGGTATAGCAATCAGCCCCAGCATTTT. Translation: CASSNDRYSNQPQHF.

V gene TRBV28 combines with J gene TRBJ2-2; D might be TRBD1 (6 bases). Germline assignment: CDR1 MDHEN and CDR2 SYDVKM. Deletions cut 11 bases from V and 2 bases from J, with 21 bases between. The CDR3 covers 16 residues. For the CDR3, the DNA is TGTGCCTCTACAGGGTATCCGCCCATAAACACCGGGGAGCTGTTTTTT. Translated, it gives CASTGYPPINTGELFF.

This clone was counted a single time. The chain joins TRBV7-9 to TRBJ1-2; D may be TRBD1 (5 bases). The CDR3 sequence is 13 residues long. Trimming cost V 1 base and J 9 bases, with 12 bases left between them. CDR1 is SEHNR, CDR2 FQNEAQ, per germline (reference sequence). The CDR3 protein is CASSLDGRARYTF. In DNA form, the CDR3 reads TGTGCCAGCAGCTTAGACGGCAGGGCGCGCTACACCTTC.

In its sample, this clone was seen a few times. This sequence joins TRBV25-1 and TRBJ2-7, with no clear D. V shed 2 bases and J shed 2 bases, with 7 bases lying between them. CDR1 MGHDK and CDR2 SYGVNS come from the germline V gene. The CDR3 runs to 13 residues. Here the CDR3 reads CASSEEAPYEQYF. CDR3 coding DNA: TGTGCCAGCAGTGAAGAAGCTCCCTACGAGCAGTACTTC.

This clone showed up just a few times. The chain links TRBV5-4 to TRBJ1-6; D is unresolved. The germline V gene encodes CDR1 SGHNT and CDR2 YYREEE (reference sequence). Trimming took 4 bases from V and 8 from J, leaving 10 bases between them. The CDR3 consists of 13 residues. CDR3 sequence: CASSGWADSPLHF. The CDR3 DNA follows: TGTGCCAGCAGCGGGTGGGCCGATTCACCCCTCCACTTT.

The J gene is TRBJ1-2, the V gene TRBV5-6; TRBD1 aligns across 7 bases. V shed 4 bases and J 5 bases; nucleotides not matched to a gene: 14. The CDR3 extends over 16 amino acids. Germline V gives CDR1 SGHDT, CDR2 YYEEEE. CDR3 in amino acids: CASSPSRQGRGYGYTF. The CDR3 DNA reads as TGTGCCAGCAGCCCATCCCGACAGGGACGGGGGTATGGCTACACCTTC. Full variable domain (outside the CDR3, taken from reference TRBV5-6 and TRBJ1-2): DAGVTQSPTHLIKTRGQQVTLRCSPKSGHDTVSWYQQALGQGPQFIFQYYEEEERQRGNFPDRFSGHQFPNYSSELNVNALLLGDSALYLCASSPSRQGRGYGYTFGSGTRLTVV.

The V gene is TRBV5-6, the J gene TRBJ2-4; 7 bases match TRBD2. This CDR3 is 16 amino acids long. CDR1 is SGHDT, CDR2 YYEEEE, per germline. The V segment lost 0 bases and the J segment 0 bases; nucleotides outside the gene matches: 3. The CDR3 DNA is TGTGCCAGCAGCTTGGTGGCGGGGGTAGCCAAAAACATTCAGTACTTC. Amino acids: CASSLVAGVAKNIQYF.

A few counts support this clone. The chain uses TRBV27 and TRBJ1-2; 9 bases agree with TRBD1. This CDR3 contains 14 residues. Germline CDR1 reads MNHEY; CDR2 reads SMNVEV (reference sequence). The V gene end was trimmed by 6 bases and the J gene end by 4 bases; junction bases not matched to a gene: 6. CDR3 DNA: TGTGCCAGCAGACAGGGACAGGGTGGCTATGGCTACACCTTC. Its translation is CASRQGQGGYGYTF.

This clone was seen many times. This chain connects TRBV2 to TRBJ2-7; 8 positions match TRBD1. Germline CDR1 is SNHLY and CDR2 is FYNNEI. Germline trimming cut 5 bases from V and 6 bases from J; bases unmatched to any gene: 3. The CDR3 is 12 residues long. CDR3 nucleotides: TGTGCCAGCAGTAGGGACAGGTTCGAGCAGTACTTC. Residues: CASSRDRFEQYF.

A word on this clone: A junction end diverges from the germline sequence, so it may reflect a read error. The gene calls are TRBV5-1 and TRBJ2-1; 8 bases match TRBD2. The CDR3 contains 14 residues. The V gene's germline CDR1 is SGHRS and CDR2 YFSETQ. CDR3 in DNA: TGCGCCTGCAGGTTGGCCGGGGGGGGGAATGAGCAGTTCTTC. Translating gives CACRLAGGGNEQFF.

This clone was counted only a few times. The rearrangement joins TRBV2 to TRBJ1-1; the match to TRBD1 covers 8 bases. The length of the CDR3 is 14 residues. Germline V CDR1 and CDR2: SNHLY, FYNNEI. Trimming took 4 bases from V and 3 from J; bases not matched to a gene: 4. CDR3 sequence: CASSADRGYTEAFF. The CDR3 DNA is TGTGCCAGCAGTGCCGACAGGGGTTACACTGAAGCTTTCTTT.

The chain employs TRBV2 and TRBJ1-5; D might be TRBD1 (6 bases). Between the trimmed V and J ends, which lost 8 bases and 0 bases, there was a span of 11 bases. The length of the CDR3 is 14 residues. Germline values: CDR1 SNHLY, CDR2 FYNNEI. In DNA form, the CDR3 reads TGTGCCAGCTTGGACAGCTATAGCAATCAGCCCCAGCATTTT. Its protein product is CASLDSYSNQPQHF.

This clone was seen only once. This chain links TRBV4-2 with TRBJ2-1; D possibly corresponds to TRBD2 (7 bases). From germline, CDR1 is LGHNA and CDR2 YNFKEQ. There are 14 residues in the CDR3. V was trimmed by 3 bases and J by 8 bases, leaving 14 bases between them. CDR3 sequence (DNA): TGTGCCAGCAGCCACGAGGGGGGGCTTGATGAGCAGTTCTTC. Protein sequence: CASSHEGGLDEQFF.

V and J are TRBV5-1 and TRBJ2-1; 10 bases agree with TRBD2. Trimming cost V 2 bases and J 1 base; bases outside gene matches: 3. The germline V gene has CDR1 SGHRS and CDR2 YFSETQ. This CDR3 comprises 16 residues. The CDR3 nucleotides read TGCGCCAGCAGCTTCCTAGCGGGGGCGTCCTACAATGAGCAGTTCTTC. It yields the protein CASSFLAGASYNEQFF.

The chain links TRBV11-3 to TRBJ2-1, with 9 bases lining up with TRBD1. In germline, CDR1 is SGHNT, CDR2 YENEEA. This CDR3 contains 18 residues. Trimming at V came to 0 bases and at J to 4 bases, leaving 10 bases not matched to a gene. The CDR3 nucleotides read TGTGCCAGCAGCTTAGATGAGGCGGGGACAGGGAAATACAATGAGCAGTTCTTC. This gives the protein CASSLDEAGTGKYNEQFF.

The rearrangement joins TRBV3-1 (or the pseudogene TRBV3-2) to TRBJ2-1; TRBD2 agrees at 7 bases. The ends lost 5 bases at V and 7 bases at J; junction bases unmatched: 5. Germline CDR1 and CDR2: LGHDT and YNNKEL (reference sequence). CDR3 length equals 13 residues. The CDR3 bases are TGTGCCAGCAGCTCGGACGGGGGGAATGAGCAGTTCTTC. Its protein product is CASSSDGGNEQFF.

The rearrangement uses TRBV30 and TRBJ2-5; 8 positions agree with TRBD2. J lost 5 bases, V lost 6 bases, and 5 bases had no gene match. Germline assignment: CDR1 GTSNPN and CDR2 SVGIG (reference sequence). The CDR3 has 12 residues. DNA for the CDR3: TGTGCCTGTGGACCGGGGGGGGAGACCCAGTACTTC. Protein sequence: CACGPGGETQYF.

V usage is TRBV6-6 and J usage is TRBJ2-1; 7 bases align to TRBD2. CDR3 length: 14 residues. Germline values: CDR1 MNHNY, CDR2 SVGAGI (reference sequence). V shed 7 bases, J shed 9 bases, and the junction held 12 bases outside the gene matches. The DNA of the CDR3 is TGTGCCAGCACGGCTGCGGGAGTTGAGAGTGAGCAGTTCTTC. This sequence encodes CASTAAGVESEQFF.

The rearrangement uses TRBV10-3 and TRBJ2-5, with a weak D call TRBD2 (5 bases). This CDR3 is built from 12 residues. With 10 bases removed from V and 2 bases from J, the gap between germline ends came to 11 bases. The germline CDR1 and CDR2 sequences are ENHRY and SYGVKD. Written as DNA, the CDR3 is TGTGCCACCAGGACTGGACAAGAGACCCAGTACTTC. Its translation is CATRTGQETQYF.

CDR3 loop: CASSLQEGNTIYF. CDR3 nucleotides: TGCGCCAGCAGCTTACAGGAAGGAAACACCATATATTTT. V is TRBV5-1 and J is TRBJ1-3; D is perhaps TRBD1 (5 bases). This CDR3 is built from 13 residues. Germline V gene sequence: CDR1 SGHRS, CDR2 YFSETQ. Trimming left V 2 bases short and J 4 bases short, with 7 bases between.

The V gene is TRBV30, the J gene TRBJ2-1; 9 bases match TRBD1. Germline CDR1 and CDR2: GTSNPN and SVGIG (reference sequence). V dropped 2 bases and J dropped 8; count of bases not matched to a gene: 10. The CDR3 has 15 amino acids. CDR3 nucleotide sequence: TGTGCCTGGAGTTGGGGAACAGGGGGCCGCCATGAGCAGTTCTTC. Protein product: CAWSWGTGGRHEQFF.